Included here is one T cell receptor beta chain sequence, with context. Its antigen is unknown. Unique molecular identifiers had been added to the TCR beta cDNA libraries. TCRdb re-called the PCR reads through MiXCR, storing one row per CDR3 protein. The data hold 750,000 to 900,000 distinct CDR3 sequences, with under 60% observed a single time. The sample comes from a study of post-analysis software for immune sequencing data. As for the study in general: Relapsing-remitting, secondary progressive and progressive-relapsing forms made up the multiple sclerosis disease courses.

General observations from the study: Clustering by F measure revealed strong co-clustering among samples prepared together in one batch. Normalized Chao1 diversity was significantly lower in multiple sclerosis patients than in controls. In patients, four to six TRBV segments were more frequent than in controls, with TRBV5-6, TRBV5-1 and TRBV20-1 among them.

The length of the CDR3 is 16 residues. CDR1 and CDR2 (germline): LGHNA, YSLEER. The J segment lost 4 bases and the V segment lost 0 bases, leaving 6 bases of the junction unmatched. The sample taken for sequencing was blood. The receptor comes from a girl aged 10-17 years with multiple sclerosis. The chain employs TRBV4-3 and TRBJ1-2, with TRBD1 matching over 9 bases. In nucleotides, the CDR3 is TGCGCCAGCAGCCAAGATCACACAGGGGGCGGCTATGGCTACACCTTC. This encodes CASSQDHTGGGYGYTF.